This TCR beta chain was sequenced for a study of blood T cell repertoires in COVID-19. Some clones are missing from TCRdb's copy, which holds only in-frame ones; the method was immunoSEQ multiplex PCR. The sample lists a few hundred thousand clones; 80% to 90% were seen once. Germline values: CDR1 SQVTM, CDR2 ANQGSEA. This CDR3 region has 12 residues. V was trimmed by 6 bases and J by 8 bases, leaving 13 bases between them. The sequencing sample was made of peripheral blood. This chain connects TRBV29-1 to TRBJ1-4; TRBD1 is a possible D gene (6 bases). The sequence derives from a man aged 35 to 55 who had recovered from COVID-19. Written as DNA, the CDR3 is TGCAGCGTCAGTCCAACAGGGGAAAAACTGTTTTTT. The encoded protein is CSVSPTGEKLFF.